The 30 T cell receptor beta chains below were found in one sample sequenced in a study of T cells in Graves' hyperthyroidism and ophthalmopathy. Amplification targeted TCR beta CDR3 regions from RNA transcripts. When the TCR CDR3 underwent first-round RT-PCR, the HTBI primer set was used. TCRdb ran MiXCR on the multiplex PCR reads and lists one entry per CDR3 protein. The sample holds about half a million distinct CDR3 sequences, roughly 24% seen once. Sequences were obtained from blood. Receptor source: a woman aged 25 to 39 with Graves' ophthalmopathy.

The V and J genes are TRBV6-5 and TRBJ2-2, with D uncertain. Germline V CDR1 and CDR2: MNHEY, SVGAGI. Trimming removed 3 bases from V and 4 bases from J, with 9 bases in between. CDR3 length equals 14 residues. The CDR3 protein is CASSYQEGTGELFF. As DNA, the CDR3 is TGTGCCAGCAGTTATCAGGAAGGCACCGGGGAGCTGTTTTTT.

In this sample, this clonotype turned up a few times. The rearrangement joins TRBV12-3 or TRBV12-4 to TRBJ1-2; the match to TRBD1 covers 11 bases. With 3 bases clipped from V and 8 bases from J, the junction kept 11 bases outside the gene matches. The CDR3 has 16 residues. CDR3 nucleotide sequence: TGTGCCAGCAGTTTTGGGGGAGGACAGGGGGCTGGGGGCTACACCTTC. Protein: CASSFGGGQGAGGYTF.

V is TRBV10-1 and J is TRBJ2-7; D possibly uses TRBD1 or TRBD2 (5 bases each). Trimming removed 2 bases from V and 5 bases from J, with 10 bases in between. CDR1 and CDR2 (germline): WNHNN, SYGVQD (reference sequence). This CDR3 has 13 amino acids. The CDR3 nucleotides read TGCGCCAGCAGTGAGAAAAGGGACCACGAGCAGTACTTC. This encodes CASSEKRDHEQYF.

This clonotype was found many times. The CDR3 DNA sequence: TGCAGCGGGAGACAGCCCCTGGTCTCCGAGCAGTACTTC. Translating it yields CSGRQPLVSEQYF. This chain joins TRBV29-1 and TRBJ2-7; D is possibly TRBD1 (5 bases). The CDR3 is 13 residues long. Trimming stripped 7 bases from V and 6 bases from J, with 19 bases between. Germline values: CDR1 SQVTM, CDR2 ANQGSEA.

In its sample, this clonotype was seen many times. This chain links TRBV6-5 with TRBJ1-5; possible D gene TRBD1, 6 bases. Trimming removed 4 bases at V and 4 bases at J, with 14 bases between. The germline V gene encodes CDR1 MNHEY and CDR2 SVGAGI. The CDR3 totals 15 residues. The CDR3 DNA sequence: TGTGCCAGCAGTTCCTTGCGGGGGGCAAATCAGCCCCAGCATTTT. Amino acid sequence: CASSSLRGANQPQHF.

This clonotype was counted a few times. The chain uses TRBV20-1 and TRBJ1-1, with D unresolved. V lost 8 bases to trimming and J lost 3 bases, with 10 bases between them. This CDR3 has 11 amino acids. Germline assignment: CDR1 DFQATT and CDR2 SNEGSKA (reference sequence). CDR3 nucleotide sequence: TGCAGTTGGAGTCGGGACACTGAAGCTTTCTTT. Amino acid sequence: CSWSRDTEAFF.

The J gene is TRBJ2-2, the V gene TRBV7-3; D is possibly TRBD2 (6 bases). The V end was cut by 0 bases, the J end by 0 bases, with 8 bases between. The CDR3 contains 16 residues. Germline CDR1 and CDR2: SGHTA and FQGTGA. The CDR3 is CASSLTSGANTGELFF. The CDR3 bases are TGTGCCAGCAGCTTAACGTCGGGAGCGAACACCGGGGAGCTGTTTTTT.

This clonotype was seen at least ten times. The V gene is TRBV4-1, the J gene TRBJ1-1; a possible D gene is TRBD1 (6 bases). V was trimmed by 1 base and J by 1 base, leaving 16 bases between them. CDR3 length equals 17 residues. CDR1 MGHRA and CDR2 YSYEKL come from the germline V gene. The CDR3: CASSQGPDRLGNTEAFF. The DNA for the CDR3 is TGCGCCAGCAGCCAAGGCCCCGACAGGTTGGGGAACACTGAAGCTTTCTTT.

This clonotype was recorded a few times. CDR3 in DNA: TGTGCCACCAGCCGACGAGGGGTCGGGGAGCTGTTTTTT. Amino acids: CATSRRGVGELFF. V and J are TRBV15 and TRBJ2-2, with D possibly called TRBD1 or TRBD2 (5 bases each). Germline V gene data show CDR1 as LNHNV and CDR2 as YYDKDF (reference sequence). V shed 5 bases and J shed 7 bases, with 11 bases lying between them. This CDR3 is built from 13 residues.

This clonotype has at least ten counts. The chain recombines TRBV6-6 with TRBJ1-5; weak D call: TRBD1 (6 bases). The CDR3 sequence is 19 residues long. Germline V gene sequence: CDR1 MNHNY, CDR2 SVGAGI (reference sequence). V lost 5 bases and J lost 2, with 25 bases in between. The chain's CDR3 is CASSPWAGQLKGRNQPQHF. The DNA of the CDR3 is TGTGCCAGCAGTCCCTGGGCCGGACAGTTGAAAGGCCGCAATCAGCCCCAGCATTTT.

The CDR3 loop reads CASNSNPNYEQYF. CDR3 nucleotide sequence: TGTGCCAGCAACTCGAACCCAAACTACGAGCAGTACTTC. The chain links TRBV27 to TRBJ2-7; D gene ambiguous. The CDR3 spans 13 residues. CDR1 is MNHEY, CDR2 SMNVEV, per germline (reference sequence). The V end was cut by 7 bases, the J end by 3 bases, with 13 bases between.

In its sample, this clonotype was seen a few times. One junction end does not reproduce the germline sequence, and a read error may be involved. This chain connects TRBV28 to TRBJ2-7; 10 nucleotides line up with TRBD1. The CDR3 spans 17 residues. CDR1 is MDHEN and CDR2 is SYDVKM in the germline V gene. The CDR3 DNA follows: TGTGCCAACAGTGCCAGACCCGGGACAGGGGACTCCTACGAGCAGTACTTC. It specifies CANSARPGTGDSYEQYF.

This clonotype occurred a few times. This chain uses TRBV12-3 or TRBV12-4 with TRBJ2-7, with D perhaps TRBD2 (5 bases). The V end was cut by 1 base, the J end by 6 bases, with 16 bases between. CDR3 size: 15 residues. Written as DNA, the CDR3 is TGTGCCAGCAGTTTAGTAGGTCAGGCAGGAGGCGAGCAGTACTTC. Translated, it gives CASSLVGQAGGEQYF.

There are many counts of this clonotype. This chain links TRBV7-9 with TRBJ2-5; TRBD2 matches 10 bases. The CDR3 sequence is 14 residues long. CDR1 is SEHNR, CDR2 FQNEAQ, per germline (reference sequence). V shed 1 base, J shed 5 bases, and the junction held 1 base outside the gene matches. CDR3 nucleotide sequence: TGTGCCAGCAGCTTAGGGACTAGCGGTGAGACCCAGTACTTC. It codes for CASSLGTSGETQYF.

This clonotype was seen a handful of times. In nucleotides, the CDR3 is TGCGCCAGCAGCTTAACGGGGTTTGGGGCCAACGTCCTGACTTTC. Translation gives CASSLTGFGANVLTF. The rearrangement joins TRBV5-1 to TRBJ2-6; weak D call: TRBD2 (5 bases). Germline loops: CDR1 SGHRS, CDR2 YFSETQ. With 2 bases removed from V and 3 bases from J, the gap between germline ends came to 9 bases. The CDR3 loop spans 15 amino acids.

The V call is TRBV25-1, the J call TRBJ1-2, with 10 positions matching TRBD1. Germline trimming cut 4 bases from V and 1 base from J; bases unmatched to any gene: 6. Germline V lookup: CDR1 MGHDK, CDR2 SYGVNS. The CDR3 is 16 amino acids. CDR3 in amino acids: CASSGSDRGYNYGYTF. The CDR3 nucleotides read TGTGCCAGCAGTGGTTCGGACAGGGGGTATAACTATGGCTACACCTTC.

This clonotype was picked up many times. This chain links TRBV24-1 with TRBJ2-3, with D unresolved. V gave up 5 bases and J gave up 4 bases, with 6 bases separating them. CDR1 KGHDR and CDR2 SFDVKD come from the germline V gene. CDR3 length equals 12 residues. CDR3 amino acids: CATSGFPDTQYF. Here the CDR3 DNA reads TGTGCCACCAGTGGGTTCCCAGATACGCAGTATTTT.

This clonotype was counted many times. The V gene is TRBV27, the J gene TRBJ2-4, with TRBD2 identical over 7 bases. The V gene's germline CDR1 is MNHEY and CDR2 SMNVEV (reference sequence). V shed 5 bases and J 5 bases; nucleotides not matched to a gene: 6. The CDR3 consists of 14 residues. CDR3 sequence reads: CASSRWGGENIQYF. The CDR3, as DNA: TGTGCCAGCAGTCGGTGGGGGGGTGAAAACATTCAGTACTTC.

Note on this clonotype: Sequence at one end of the junction differs from germline and may be a read error. The chain employs TRBV12-3 or TRBV12-4 and TRBJ2-4; D is possibly TRBD2 (6 bases). CDR3 length equals 16 residues. The CDR3 loop reads CASSRRRDGAKNSQYF. The CDR3 coding sequence is TGTGCCAGCAGTCGGCGGAGGGACGGAGCCAAAAACAGTCAGTACTTC.

The gene calls are TRBV29-1 and TRBJ2-7; D is possibly TRBD1 (6 bases). V was shortened by 6 bases and J by 0 bases, with 18 bases between the two germline ends. CDR3 length equals 15 residues. Germline CDR1 SQVTM, CDR2 ANQGSEA. CDR3 sequence: CSVITRDTPSYEQYF. CDR3 sequence (DNA): TGCAGCGTGATTACCCGGGACACCCCCTCCTACGAGCAGTACTTC.

The rearrangement uses TRBV10-3 and TRBJ1-5; perhaps TRBD1 as D (6 bases). V lost 0 bases and J lost 0, with 6 bases in between. This CDR3 comprises 15 residues. Per germline, CDR1 ENHRY and CDR2 SYGVKD. The CDR3 DNA reads as TGTGCCATCAGTGAGTCGGACAGTAGCAATCAGCCCCAGCATTTT. Residues: CAISESDSSNQPQHF.

This chain joins TRBV30 and TRBJ1-1; no clear D. Germline V lookup: CDR1 GTSNPN, CDR2 SVGIG (reference sequence). The ends were cut back, 0 bases at V and 2 bases at J, with 10 bases in the middle. The CDR3 extends over 14 amino acids. The CDR3 coding sequence is TGTGCCTGGAGTGTACTGCCGGGCAACACTGAAGCTTTCTTT. Translation gives CAWSVLPGNTEAFF. Full variable domain (missing parts from reference TRBV30 and TRBJ1-1): SQTIHQWPATLVQPVGSPLSLECTVEGTSNPNLYWYRQAAGRGLQLLFYSVGIGQISSEVPQNLSASRPQDRQFILSSKKLLLSDSGFYLCAWSVLPGNTEAFFGQGTRLTVV.

This clonotype was observed many times. Given a much more abundant clone one base away, this may be a read error. This chain links TRBV4-1 with TRBJ1-1; D is ambiguous. Trimming pared 6 bases from V and 0 bases from J, leaving 11 bases between. The germline CDR1 and CDR2 sequences are MGHRA and YSYEKL. The CDR3 is 14 residues long. The CDR3 here is CASSRIGLNTEAFF. CDR3 sequence (DNA): TGCGCCAGCAGTCGGATAGGACTGAACACTGAAGCTTTCTTT.

This clonotype came up many times. The chain combines TRBV5-5 with TRBJ2-7, with a possible D match to TRBD1 (6 bases). Deletions cut 2 bases from V and 3 bases from J, with 12 bases between. The germline V gene encodes CDR1 SGHKS and CDR2 YYEKEE (reference sequence). The CDR3 consists of 14 residues. The CDR3 sequence: CASSFGQQGYEQYF. Here the CDR3 DNA reads TGTGCCAGCAGCTTTGGACAGCAAGGCTACGAGCAGTACTTC. The full variable domain, its missing parts supplied by reference TRBV5-5 and TRBJ2-7, is DAGVTQSPTHLIKTRGQQVTLRCSPISGHKSVSWYQQVLGQGPQFIFQYYEKEERGRGNFPDRFSARQFPNYSSELNVNALLLGDSALYLCASSFGQQGYEQYFGPGTRLTVT.

This chain links TRBV16 with TRBJ1-1; 10 bases align to TRBD1. The CDR3 length is 14 residues. Germline-derived CDR1 and CDR2 are KGHSY and FQNENV. Trimming at V came to 2 bases and at J to 5 bases, leaving 2 bases not matched to a gene. The CDR3: CASSQRDRGTEAFF. DNA of the CDR3: TGTGCCAGCAGCCAACGGGACAGGGGAACTGAAGCTTTCTTT.

This clonotype was observed many times. V usage is TRBV19 and J usage is TRBJ1-5; 10 nucleotides line up with TRBD1. Germline CDR1 LNHDA, CDR2 SQIVND (reference sequence). The ends lost 5 bases at V and 5 bases at J; junction bases unmatched: 3. The CDR3 has 14 residues. CDR3 region: CASSWDRGYQPQHF. The CDR3 coding sequence is TGTGCCAGTAGTTGGGACAGGGGCTATCAGCCCCAGCATTTT.

This clonotype came up once. A read error may be the cause here, since a much bigger clone is one base away. The rearrangement uses TRBV12-3 or TRBV12-4 and TRBJ2-7; 8 bases are shared with TRBD2. The CDR3 consists of 15 residues. Written as DNA, the CDR3 is TGTGCCAACAGTTTTCAGGACGGGGGGGCCTACGAGCAGTACTTC. It encodes CANSFQDGGAYEQYF.

This chain uses TRBV14 with TRBJ2-5; 10 nucleotides match TRBD2. V lost 2 bases, J lost 2 bases, and 14 bases stayed unmatched. Germline loops: CDR1 SGHDN, CDR2 FVKESK. This CDR3 comprises 19 residues. CDR3 amino acids: CASSQWILAGAGVQETQYF. The CDR3 DNA reads TGTGCCAGCAGCCAATGGATCCTAGCGGGAGCGGGGGTACAAGAGACCCAGTACTTC.

The chain is built from TRBV5-6 and TRBJ2-5, with 12 bases matching TRBD1. Germline V gene lookup returns CDR1 SGHDT and CDR2 YYEEEE. With 2 bases clipped from V and 2 bases from J, the junction kept 10 bases outside the gene matches. CDR3 length: 18 amino acids. The CDR3: CASSFGTGGAPAQETQYF. Written as DNA, the CDR3 is TGTGCCAGCAGCTTCGGGACAGGGGGCGCCCCGGCTCAAGAGACCCAGTACTTC.

This clonotype has a count of ten or more. The rearrangement uses TRBV28 and TRBJ2-5; TRBD2 is a possible D gene (6 bases). V shed 5 bases and J shed 5 bases, with 12 bases lying between them. From germline, CDR1 is MDHEN and CDR2 SYDVKM. CDR3 length: 13 residues. The CDR3 region has the DNA TGTGCCAGCAGTCCCCGGGAGAGGGAGACCCAGTACTTC. Amino acids: CASSPRERETQYF.